The 20 T cell receptor beta chains reported below all come from one sample, sequenced in a study of shared clonotypes between healthy human individuals. TCRdb's table, derived via immunoSEQ multiplex PCR, lists solely in-frame clones and lacks some. This table holds a few million clones, over 85% found once. The sample was naive CD4+ T cells from PBMCs. Described subset: CD45RA+ positively selected. The source is a man between 18 and 35 years old in good health. Some clones in this sample may be carry-over from other donors' samples.

J is TRBJ2-7 and V is TRBV5-4; TRBD1 matches 7 bases. The germline CDR1 and CDR2 sequences are SGHNT and YYREEE (reference sequence). The CDR3 runs to 14 residues. Unmatched junction bases numbered 4, after V lost 2 bases and J lost 2 bases. CDR3 sequence: CASSLKGGPYEQYF. CDR3 nucleotides: TGTGCCAGCAGCTTAAAAGGGGGCCCCTACGAGCAGTACTTC.

This clone was counted a few times. This chain links TRBV18 with TRBJ1-2; possible D gene TRBD1, 5 bases. The germline CDR1 and CDR2 sequences are KGHSH and LQKENI. Trimming took 6 bases from V and 3 from J, leaving 14 bases between them. The CDR3 is 14 residues long. This CDR3 reads CASSLSGGDYGYTF. The CDR3 DNA follows: TGTGCCAGCTCCCTCAGTGGGGGAGACTATGGCTACACCTTC. Complete variable domain (other parts from reference TRBV18 and TRBJ1-2): NAGVMQNPRHLVRRRGQEARLRCSPMKGHSHVYWYRQLPEEGLKFMVYLQKENIIDESGMPKERFSAEFPKEGPSILRIQQVVRGDSAAYFCASSLSGGDYGYTFGSGTRLTVV.

The genes are TRBV7-2 and TRBJ1-2; 7 bases are shared with TRBD1. Trimming cost V 4 bases and J 7 bases; bases outside gene matches: 9. Germline V gives CDR1 SGHTA, CDR2 FQGNSA. This CDR3 is built from 14 residues. The DNA for the CDR3 is TGTGCCAGCAGCTCTACCAGGGCAGGGGGTGGCTACACCTTC. This sequence encodes CASSSTRAGGGYTF. The complete variable domain, with remaining parts taken from reference TRBV7-2 and TRBJ1-2, reads GAGVSQSPSNKVTEKGKDVELRCDPISGHTALYWYRQSLGQGLEFLIYFQGNSAPDKSGLPSDRFSAERTGGSVSTLTIQRTQQEDSAVYLCASSSTRAGGGYTFGSGTRLTVV.

The V call is TRBV7-8, the J call TRBJ2-3; D unresolved. Looked up from germline, CDR1 is SGHVS and CDR2 is FQNEAQ. V lost 5 bases and J 7 bases, leaving 13 bases between the germline ends. There are 13 residues in the CDR3. The CDR3 sequence: CASSPFTGYTQYF. CDR3 bases: TGTGCCAGCAGCCCCTTTACGGGTTATACGCAGTATTTT.

The V and J genes are TRBV5-4 and TRBJ2-2, with 8 bases matching TRBD2. The junction had 8 bases not matched to a gene; V was cut back by 4 bases and J by 6 bases. CDR1 and CDR2 from the germline V gene are SGHNT and YYREEE (reference sequence). The CDR3 sequence is 15 residues long. CDR3 DNA sequence: TGTGCCAGCAGCCTTGGACTAGCACGTGCCGGGGAGCTGTTTTTT. Protein sequence: CASSLGLARAGELFF.

The chain combines TRBV6-1 with TRBJ2-7, with 13 bases aligning to TRBD2. Trimming at V came to 4 bases and at J to 2 bases, leaving 14 bases not matched to a gene. The germline V gene encodes CDR1 MNHNS and CDR2 SASEGT. The CDR3 has 19 amino acids. Here the CDR3 reads CASSGRDRLAGGPPYEQYF. The CDR3 DNA sequence: TGTGCCAGCAGTGGACGGGATAGACTAGCGGGAGGCCCCCCCTACGAGCAGTACTTC.

There are a few counts of this clone. The chain has TRBV28 and TRBJ1-5; D unclear. CDR1 MDHEN and CDR2 SYDVKM come from the germline V gene. Trimming stripped 6 bases from V and 1 base from J, with 13 bases between. This CDR3 spans 15 amino acids. The CDR3 coding sequence is TGTGCCAGCAGCCTGACCCGGCAGAGCAATCAGCCCCAGCATTTT. Its protein product is CASSLTRQSNQPQHF.

This chain uses TRBV5-4 with TRBJ1-2; D ambiguous. The CDR3 is 14 amino acids. V was clipped by 0 bases and J by 6 bases, with 12 bases between them. Germline loops: CDR1 SGHNT, CDR2 YYREEE (reference sequence). Here the CDR3 reads CASSLESPDHGYTF. CDR3 sequence (DNA): TGTGCCAGCAGCTTGGAGTCGCCAGACCATGGCTACACCTTC.

The V gene is TRBV7-2, the J gene TRBJ2-2; D is unresolved. The germline CDR1 and CDR2 sequences are SGHTA and FQGNSA. The CDR3 has 15 residues. V lost 2 bases and J lost 2, with 9 bases in between. CDR3 in DNA: TGTGCCAGCAGCTTACTAGGACCTAACACCGGGGAGCTGTTTTTT. Protein sequence: CASSLLGPNTGELFF.

The CDR3 DNA reads TGTGCCAGCTCGGTGACAGGGGGCCGACATCATACGCAGTATTTT. Its protein is CASSVTGGRHHTQYF. J is TRBJ2-3 and V is TRBV18; 10 bases line up with TRBD1. CDR3 size: 15 residues. The V gene end was trimmed by 6 bases and the J gene end by 7 bases; junction bases not matched to a gene: 10. In germline, CDR1 is KGHSH, CDR2 LQKENI.

The chain uses TRBV5-1 and TRBJ2-7; 12 positions agree with TRBD2. V dropped 2 bases and J dropped 6; count of bases not matched to a gene: 9. From germline, CDR1 is SGHRS and CDR2 YFSETQ. The CDR3 spans 16 residues. The CDR3 is CASSFTSTSGRREQYF. The CDR3 DNA reads TGCGCCAGCAGCTTCACTTCGACTAGCGGGAGACGCGAGCAGTACTTC.

The chain couples TRBV27 to TRBJ2-7; 9 bases map to TRBD1. The V gene end was trimmed by 10 bases and the J gene end by 0 bases; junction bases not matched to a gene: 7. The V gene's germline CDR1 is MNHEY and CDR2 SMNVEV (reference sequence). This CDR3 has 14 residues. CDR3 nucleotides: TGTGCCACCCGATTACAGGGGGCCTCCTACGAGCAGTACTTC. This encodes CATRLQGASYEQYF.

The gene calls are TRBV5-1 and TRBJ2-5; no reliable D call. The ends were cut back, 2 bases at V and 1 base at J, with 9 bases in the middle. The CDR3 loop spans 14 amino acids. Per the germline V gene, CDR1 is SGHRS and CDR2 is YFSETQ. CDR3 sequence: CASSFGRLQETQYF. The CDR3 DNA follows: TGCGCCAGCAGCTTTGGTAGGCTCCAAGAGACCCAGTACTTC.

V and J are TRBV18 and TRBJ2-7; 9 bases map to TRBD2. Trimming took 3 bases from V and 5 from J; bases not matched to a gene: 8. CDR1 and CDR2 (germline): KGHSH, LQKENI. The CDR3 covers 15 residues. The chain's CDR3 is CASSPVPSGNHEQYF. In nucleotides, the CDR3 is TGTGCCAGCTCACCTGTACCTAGCGGGAACCACGAGCAGTACTTC.

The chain has TRBV25-1 and TRBJ2-7; D might be TRBD1 (6 bases). V lost 2 bases and J 4 bases, leaving 12 bases between the germline ends. Germline values: CDR1 MGHDK, CDR2 SYGVNS. This CDR3 region has 14 residues. CDR3 in amino acids: CASSEDRIVYEQYF. CDR3 coding DNA: TGTGCCAGCAGTGAAGACAGGATTGTGTACGAGCAGTACTTC.

V is TRBV15 and J is TRBJ2-7; D may be TRBD1 (5 bases). V was pared by 5 bases and J by 1 base, with 12 bases between. The CDR3 has 14 amino acids. Germline V gives CDR1 LNHNV, CDR2 YYDKDF (reference sequence). CDR3 loop: CATSQTAFSYEQYF. In nucleotides, the CDR3 is TGTGCCACCAGCCAGACAGCCTTTTCCTACGAGCAGTACTTC.

This clone appeared a few times. Additional DNA sequences in this sample encode the identical CDR3. The J gene is TRBJ1-1, the V gene TRBV2; D uncertain. Germline loops: CDR1 SNHLY, CDR2 FYNNEI. The CDR3 loop spans 11 amino acids. The V and J ends lost 6 bases and 1 base respectively, with 3 bases between them. Written as DNA, the CDR3 is TGTGCCAGCAGGGCGAACACTGAAGCTTTCTTT. Translation: CASRANTEAFF. Full variable domain (rest looked up from reference TRBV2 and TRBJ1-1): EPEVTQTPSHQVTQMGQEVILRCVPISNHLYFYWYRQILGQKVEFLVSFYNNEISEKSEIFDDQFSVERPDGSNFTLKIRSTKLEDSAMYFCASRANTEAFFGQGTRLTVV.

The CDR3 protein is CASSRTQYF. In nucleotides, the CDR3 is TGTGCCAGCAGCAGGACCCAGTACTTC. The rearrangement uses TRBV9 and TRBJ2-5, with D uncertain. The CDR3 spans 9 residues. Trimming pared 4 bases from V and 7 bases from J, leaving 2 bases between. The germline CDR1 and CDR2 sequences are SGDLS and YYNGEE. The complete variable domain, with remaining parts taken from reference TRBV9 and TRBJ2-5, reads DSGVTQTPKHLITATGQRVTLRCSPRSGDLSVYWYQQSLDQGLQFLIQYYNGEERAKGNILERFSAQQFPDLHSELNLSSLELGDSALYFCASSRTQYFGPGTRLLVL.

The chain combines TRBV18 with TRBJ1-5; 7 bases map to TRBD1. J was trimmed by 5 bases and V by 3 bases; bases with no gene match: 4. Per germline, CDR1 KGHSH and CDR2 LQKENI. The CDR3 sequence is 14 residues long. CDR3 DNA sequence: TGTGCCAGCTCACCCGGGGACAGTTATCAGCCCCAGCATTTT. Translated, it gives CASSPGDSYQPQHF. Full variable domain (missing parts from reference TRBV18 and TRBJ1-5): NAGVMQNPRHLVRRRGQEARLRCSPMKGHSHVYWYRQLPEEGLKFMVYLQKENIIDESGMPKERFSAEFPKEGPSILRIQQVVRGDSAAYFCASSPGDSYQPQHFGDGTRLSIL.

With regard to this clone: Different DNA sequences within this sample yield the same CDR3. V is TRBV27 and J is TRBJ2-7; TRBD2 matches 13 bases. Trimming removed 5 bases from V and 3 bases from J; junction bases left unmatched: 4. There are 15 residues in the CDR3. CDR1 and CDR2 (germline): MNHEY, SMNVEV (reference sequence). Here the CDR3 reads CASSPRLAGGYEQYF. The CDR3 DNA reads as TGTGCCAGCAGTCCCCGACTAGCGGGAGGCTACGAGCAGTACTTC.